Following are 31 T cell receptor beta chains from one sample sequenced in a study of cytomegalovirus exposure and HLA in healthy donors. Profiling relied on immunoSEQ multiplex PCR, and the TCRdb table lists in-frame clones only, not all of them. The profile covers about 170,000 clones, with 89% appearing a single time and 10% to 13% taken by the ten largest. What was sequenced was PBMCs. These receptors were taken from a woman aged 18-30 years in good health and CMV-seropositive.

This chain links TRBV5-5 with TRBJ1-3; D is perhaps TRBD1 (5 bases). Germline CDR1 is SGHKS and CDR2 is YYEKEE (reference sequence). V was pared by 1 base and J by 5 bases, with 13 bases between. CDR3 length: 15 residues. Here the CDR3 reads CASSLLNGQRNTIYF. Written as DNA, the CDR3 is TGTGCCAGCAGCTTGCTCAACGGACAAAGAAACACCATATATTTT.

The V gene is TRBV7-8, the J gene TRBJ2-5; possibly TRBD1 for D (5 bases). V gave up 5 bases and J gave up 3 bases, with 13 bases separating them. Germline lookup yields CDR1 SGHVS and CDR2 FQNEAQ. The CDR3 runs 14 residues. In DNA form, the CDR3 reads TGTGCCAGCAGCCCCATCGGACAAGAAGAGACCCAGTACTTC. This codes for CASSPIGQEETQYF. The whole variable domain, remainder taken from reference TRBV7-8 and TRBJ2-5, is GAGVSQSPRYKVAKRGQDVALRCDPISGHVSLFWYQQALGQGPEFLTYFQNEAQLDKSGLPSDRFFAERPEGSVSTLKIQRTQQEDSAVYLCASSPIGQEETQYFGPGTRLLVL.

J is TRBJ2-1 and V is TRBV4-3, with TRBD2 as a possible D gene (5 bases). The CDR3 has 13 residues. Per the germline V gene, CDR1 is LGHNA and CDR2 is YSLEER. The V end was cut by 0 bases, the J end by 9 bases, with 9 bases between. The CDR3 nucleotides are TGCGCCAGCAGCCAAGATAGCGCTGTTGAGCAGTTCTTC. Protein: CASSQDSAVEQFF.

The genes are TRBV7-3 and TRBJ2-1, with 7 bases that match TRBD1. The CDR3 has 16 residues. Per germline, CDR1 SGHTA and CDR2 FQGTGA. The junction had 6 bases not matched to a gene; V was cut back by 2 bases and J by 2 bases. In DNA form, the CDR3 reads TGTGCCAGCAGCTTATTCGTGACAGGGACCTACAATGAGCAGTTCTTC. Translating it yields CASSLFVTGTYNEQFF.

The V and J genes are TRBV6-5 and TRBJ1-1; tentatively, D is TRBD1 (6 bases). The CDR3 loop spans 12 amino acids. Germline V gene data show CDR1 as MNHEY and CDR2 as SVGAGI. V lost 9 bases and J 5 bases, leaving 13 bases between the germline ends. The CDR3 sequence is CASKQGRTEAFF. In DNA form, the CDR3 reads TGTGCCAGTAAACAGGGAAGGACTGAAGCTTTCTTT.

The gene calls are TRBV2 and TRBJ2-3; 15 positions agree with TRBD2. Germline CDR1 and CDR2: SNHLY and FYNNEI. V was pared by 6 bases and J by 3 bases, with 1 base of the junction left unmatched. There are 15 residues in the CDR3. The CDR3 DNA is TGTGCCAGCAGGGGACTAGCGGGAGGAACAGATACGCAGTATTTT. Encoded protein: CASRGLAGGTDTQYF.

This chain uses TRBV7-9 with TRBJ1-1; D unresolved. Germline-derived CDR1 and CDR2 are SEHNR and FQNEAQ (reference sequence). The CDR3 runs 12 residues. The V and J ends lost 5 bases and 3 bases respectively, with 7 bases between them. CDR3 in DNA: TGTGCCAGCAGCCCCCGGGACACTGAAGCTTTCTTT. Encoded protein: CASSPRDTEAFF.

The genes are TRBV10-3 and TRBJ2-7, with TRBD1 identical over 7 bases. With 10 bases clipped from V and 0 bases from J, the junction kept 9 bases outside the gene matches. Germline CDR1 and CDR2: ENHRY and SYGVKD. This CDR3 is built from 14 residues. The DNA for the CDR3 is TGTGCCACCCTCTCCGGGACAGTCTCCTACGAGCAGTACTTC. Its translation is CATLSGTVSYEQYF.

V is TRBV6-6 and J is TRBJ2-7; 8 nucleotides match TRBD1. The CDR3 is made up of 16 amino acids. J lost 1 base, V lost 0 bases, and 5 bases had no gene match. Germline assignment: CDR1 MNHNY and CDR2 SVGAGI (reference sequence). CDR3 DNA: TGTGCCAGCAGTTACTCGAGGACAGGGAAATCCTACGAGCAGTACTTC. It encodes CASSYSRTGKSYEQYF.

CDR3: CASSQGPQGNQPQHF. The CDR3 DNA reads TGCGCCAGCAGCCAAGGACCGCAGGGCAATCAGCCCCAGCATTTT. This chain uses TRBV4-1 with TRBJ1-5; no definite D call. The CDR3 covers 15 residues. CDR1 MGHRA and CDR2 YSYEKL come from the germline V gene. The germline V and J ends were trimmed by 1 base and 2 bases, with 9 bases remaining between them.

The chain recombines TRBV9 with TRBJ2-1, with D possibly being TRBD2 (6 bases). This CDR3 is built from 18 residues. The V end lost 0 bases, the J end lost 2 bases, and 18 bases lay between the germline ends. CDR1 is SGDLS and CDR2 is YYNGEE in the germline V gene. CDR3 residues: CASSVAELPGRPYNEQFF. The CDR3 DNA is TGTGCCAGCAGCGTAGCTGAGCTTCCGGGGAGGCCCTACAATGAGCAGTTCTTC.

CDR3 region: CASSSVRDRVSGANVLTF. The DNA of the CDR3 is TGTGCCAGCAGCTCCGTCCGGGACAGGGTTTCTGGGGCCAACGTCCTGACTTTC. This chain joins TRBV21-1 and TRBJ2-6; no DNA check was done on the table's D call, TRBD1. TRBV21-1 constitutes a pseudogene. The CDR3 sequence is 18 residues long.

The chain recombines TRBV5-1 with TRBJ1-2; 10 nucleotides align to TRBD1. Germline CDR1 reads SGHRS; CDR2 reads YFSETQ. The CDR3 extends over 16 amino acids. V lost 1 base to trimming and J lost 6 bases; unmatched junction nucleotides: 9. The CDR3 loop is CASSLNPGQGIHGYTF. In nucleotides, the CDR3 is TGCGCCAGCAGCTTGAACCCGGGACAGGGGATTCATGGCTACACCTTC.

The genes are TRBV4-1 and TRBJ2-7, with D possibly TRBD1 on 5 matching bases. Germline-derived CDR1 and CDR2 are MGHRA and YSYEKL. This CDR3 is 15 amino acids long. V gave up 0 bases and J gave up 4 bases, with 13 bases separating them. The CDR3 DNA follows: TGCGCCAGCAGCCAAGACCCCTGGCAGGGTTACGAGCAGTACTTC. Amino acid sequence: CASSQDPWQGYEQYF.

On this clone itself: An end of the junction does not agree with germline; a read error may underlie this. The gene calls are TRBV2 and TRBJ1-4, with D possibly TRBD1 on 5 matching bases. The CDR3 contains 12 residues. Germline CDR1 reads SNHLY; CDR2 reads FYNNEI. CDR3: CASREGTQWLFF. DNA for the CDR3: TGTGCCAGCAGGGAAGGGACTCAATGGCTGTTTTTT.

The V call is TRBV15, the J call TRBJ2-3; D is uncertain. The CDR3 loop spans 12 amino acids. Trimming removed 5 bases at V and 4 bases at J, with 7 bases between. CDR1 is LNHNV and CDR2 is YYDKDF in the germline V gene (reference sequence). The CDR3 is CATSPSADTQYF. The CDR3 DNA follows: TGTGCCACCAGCCCGAGCGCAGATACGCAGTATTTT.

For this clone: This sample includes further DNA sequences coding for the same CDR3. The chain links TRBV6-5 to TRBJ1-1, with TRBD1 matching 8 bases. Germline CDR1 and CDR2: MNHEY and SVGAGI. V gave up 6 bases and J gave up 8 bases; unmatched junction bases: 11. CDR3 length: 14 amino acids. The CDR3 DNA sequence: TGTGCCAGCAGCATCAACCCACAGGGGGACGAAGCTTTCTTT. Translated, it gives CASSINPQGDEAFF.

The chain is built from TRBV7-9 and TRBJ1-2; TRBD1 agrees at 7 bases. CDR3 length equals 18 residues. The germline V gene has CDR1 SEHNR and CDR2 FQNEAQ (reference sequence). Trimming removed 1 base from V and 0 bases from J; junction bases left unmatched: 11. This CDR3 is CASSLGDSSEPTNYGYTF. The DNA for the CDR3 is TGTGCCAGCAGCTTAGGGGACAGTTCAGAACCCACTAACTATGGCTACACCTTC.

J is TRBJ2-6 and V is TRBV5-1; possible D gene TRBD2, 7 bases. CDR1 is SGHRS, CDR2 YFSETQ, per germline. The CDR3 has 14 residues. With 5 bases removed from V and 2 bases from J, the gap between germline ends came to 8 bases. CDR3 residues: CASRGGAGANVLTF. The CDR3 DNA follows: TGCGCCAGCAGAGGGGGGGCTGGGGCCAACGTCCTGACTTTC.

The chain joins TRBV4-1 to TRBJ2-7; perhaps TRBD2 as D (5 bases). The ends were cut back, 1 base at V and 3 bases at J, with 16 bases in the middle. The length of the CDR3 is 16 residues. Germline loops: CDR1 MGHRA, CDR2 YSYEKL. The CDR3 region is CASSQGLAGPNYEQYF. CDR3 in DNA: TGCGCCAGCAGCCAAGGTCTCGCGGGTCCGAACTACGAGCAGTACTTC.

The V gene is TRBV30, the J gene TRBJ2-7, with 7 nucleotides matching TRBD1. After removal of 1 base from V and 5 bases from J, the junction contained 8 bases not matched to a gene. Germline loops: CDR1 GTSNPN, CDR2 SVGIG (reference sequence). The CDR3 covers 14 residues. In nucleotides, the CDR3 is TGTGCCTGGAGTGCCTTGACAGGGATCGACGAGCAGTACTTC. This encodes CAWSALTGIDEQYF. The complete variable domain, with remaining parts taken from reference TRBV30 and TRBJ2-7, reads SQTIHQWPATLVQPVGSPLSLECTVEGTSNPNLYWYRQAAGRGLQLLFYSVGIGQISSEVPQNLSASRPQDRQFILSSKKLLLSDSGFYLCAWSALTGIDEQYFGPGTRLTVT.

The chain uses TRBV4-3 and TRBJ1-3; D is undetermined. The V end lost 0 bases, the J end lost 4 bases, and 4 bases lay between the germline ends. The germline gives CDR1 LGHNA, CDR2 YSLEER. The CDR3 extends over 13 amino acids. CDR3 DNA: TGCGCCAGCAGCCAAGAGAGGGGAAACACCATATATTTT. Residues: CASSQERGNTIYF.

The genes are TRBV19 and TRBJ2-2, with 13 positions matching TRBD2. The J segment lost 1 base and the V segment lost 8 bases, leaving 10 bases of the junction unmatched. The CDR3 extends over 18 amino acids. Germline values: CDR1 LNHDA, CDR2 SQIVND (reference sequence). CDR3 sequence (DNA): TGTGCCAGTTACCCGACTAGCGGGAGGACCGAGAACACCGGGGAGCTGTTTTTT. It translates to CASYPTSGRTENTGELFF. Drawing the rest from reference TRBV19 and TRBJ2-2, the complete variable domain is DGGITQSPKYLFRKEGQNVTLSCEQNLNHDAMYWYRQDPGQGLRLIYYSQIVNDFQKGDIAEGYSVSREKKESFPLTVTSAQKNPTAFYLCASYPTSGRTENTGELFFGEGSRLTVL.

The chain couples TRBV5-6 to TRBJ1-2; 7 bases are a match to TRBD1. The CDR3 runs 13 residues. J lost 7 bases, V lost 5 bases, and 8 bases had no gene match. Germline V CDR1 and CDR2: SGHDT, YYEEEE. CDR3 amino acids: CASSPGGLGGYTF. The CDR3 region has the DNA TGTGCCAGCAGTCCAGGGGGATTAGGTGGCTACACCTTC.

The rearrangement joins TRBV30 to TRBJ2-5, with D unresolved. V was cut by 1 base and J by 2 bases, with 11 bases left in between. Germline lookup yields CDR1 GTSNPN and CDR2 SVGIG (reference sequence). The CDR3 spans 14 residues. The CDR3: CAWSGSLLQETQYF. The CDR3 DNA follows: TGTGCCTGGAGTGGATCACTACTACAAGAGACCCAGTACTTC.

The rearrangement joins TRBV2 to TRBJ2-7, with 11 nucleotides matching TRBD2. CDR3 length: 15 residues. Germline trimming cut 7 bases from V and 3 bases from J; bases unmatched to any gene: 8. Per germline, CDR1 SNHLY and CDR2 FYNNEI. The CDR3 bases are TGTGCCAGCAAAATCCGACTAGCGGGAATCTACGAGCAGTACTTC. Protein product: CASKIRLAGIYEQYF.

CDR3 nucleotide sequence: TGTGCCAGCAGCGGGACGGGACTATCATTTTACGAGCAGTACTTC. It encodes CASSGTGLSFYEQYF. The V call is TRBV2, the J call TRBJ2-7; 7 bases fit TRBD2. J was trimmed by 4 bases and V by 6 bases; bases with no gene match: 12. CDR1 is SNHLY and CDR2 is FYNNEI in the germline V gene. This CDR3 has 15 residues. Full variable domain (missing parts from reference TRBV2 and TRBJ2-7): EPEVTQTPSHQVTQMGQEVILRCVPISNHLYFYWYRQILGQKVEFLVSFYNNEISEKSEIFDDQFSVERPDGSNFTLKIRSTKLEDSAMYFCASSGTGLSFYEQYFGPGTRLTVT.

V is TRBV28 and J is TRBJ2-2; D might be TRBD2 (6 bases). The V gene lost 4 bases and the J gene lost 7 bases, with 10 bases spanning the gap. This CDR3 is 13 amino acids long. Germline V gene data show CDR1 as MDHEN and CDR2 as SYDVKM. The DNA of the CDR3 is TGTGCCAGCAGTTCAGGACTAAACGGGGAGCTGTTTTTT. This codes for CASSSGLNGELFF.

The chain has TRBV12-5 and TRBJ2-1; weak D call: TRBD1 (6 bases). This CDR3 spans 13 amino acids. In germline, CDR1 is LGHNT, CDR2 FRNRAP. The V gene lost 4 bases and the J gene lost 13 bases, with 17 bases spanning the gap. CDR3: CASGSLPQGPQFF. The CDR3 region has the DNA TGTGCTAGTGGTTCACTGCCGCAGGGGCCACAGTTCTTC.

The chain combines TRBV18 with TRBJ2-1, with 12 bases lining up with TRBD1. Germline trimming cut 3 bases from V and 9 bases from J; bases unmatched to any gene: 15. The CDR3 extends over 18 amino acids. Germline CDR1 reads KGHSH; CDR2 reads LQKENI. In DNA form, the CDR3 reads TGTGCCAGCTCACCCAATCATCCGGGACAGGGGGCGCAGGCTGAGCAGTTCTTC. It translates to CASSPNHPGQGAQAEQFF.

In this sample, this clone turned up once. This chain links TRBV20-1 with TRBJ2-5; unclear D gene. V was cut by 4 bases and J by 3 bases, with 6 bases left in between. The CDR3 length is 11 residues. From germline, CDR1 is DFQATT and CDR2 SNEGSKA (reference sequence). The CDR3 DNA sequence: TGCAGTGCTAACAAGAAAGAGACCCAGTACTTC. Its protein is CSANKKETQYF.